This T cell receptor (beta chain) was recovered during a study of CD8+ T cells in alopecia areata. About the study: Tofacitinib was taken orally by treated patients, and the dose was 5 to 10 mg twice daily.

Extracted RNA was reverse transcribed into cDNA, the sequencing template. Sequencing used immunoSEQ multiplex PCR; TCRdb keeps in-frame clones, though not all of them. The table records 250,000 or so clones, less than 80% of them present only once. CDR3 length equals 14 residues. V lost 8 bases, J lost 4 bases, and 16 bases lay in between. Germline CDR1 SNHLY, CDR2 FYNNEI. The TCR was taken from a human donor with alopecia areata. This specimen consisted of CD4+ T cells sorted from blood, obtained at week 0. This chain links TRBV2 with TRBJ2-3, with D perhaps TRBD1 (5 bases). CDR3 amino acids: CASARRSGSDTQYF. CDR3 in DNA: TGTGCCAGCGCACGGCGATCAGGGTCAGATACGCAGTATTTT.